What follows are 16 T cell receptor beta chains derived from one specimen sequenced in a study of OX40 agonist ivuxolimab in advanced cancers. Produced via immunoSEQ multiplex PCR; TCRdb's table is partial and in-frame only. Of approximately 64,000 clones listed, about 87% were seen once; the top ten hold about 2.7%. Sequences were derived from CD4+ or CD8+ T cells sorted from blood, sampled in a trial of the OX40 agonist ivuxolimab. Every receptor here comes from an adult with an advanced solid tumor such as melanoma, head and neck, liver or kidney cancer.

This sequence joins TRBV16 and TRBJ1-1; D is ambiguous. The CDR3 totals 15 residues. V was cut by 2 bases and J by 1 base, with 11 bases left in between. Germline V gene sequence: CDR1 KGHSY, CDR2 FQNENV. CDR3 amino acids: CASSQVDGGNTEAFF. The DNA of the CDR3 is TGTGCCAGCAGCCAAGTAGACGGAGGGAACACTGAAGCTTTCTTT.

V usage is TRBV2 and J usage is TRBJ2-4, with TRBD1 matching 10 bases. J was trimmed by 12 bases and V by 4 bases; bases with no gene match: 9. The CDR3 spans 14 residues. Germline values: CDR1 SNHLY, CDR2 FYNNEI. CDR3 in amino acids: CASSVDRGDRGQYF. As DNA, the CDR3 is TGTGCCAGCAGTGTGGACAGGGGGGACCGCGGTCAGTACTTC.

This chain connects TRBV19 to TRBJ2-1; TRBD1 aligns across 10 bases. V shed 3 bases, J shed 2 bases, and the junction held 7 bases outside the gene matches. The V gene's germline CDR1 is LNHDA and CDR2 SQIVND (reference sequence). The CDR3 is 17 residues long. DNA for the CDR3: TGTGCCAGTAGTATGGAGGGGGGACAGGGGCCCTACAATGAGCAGTTCTTC. Protein product: CASSMEGGQGPYNEQFF. Filled out from reference TRBV19 and TRBJ2-1, the complete variable domain reads DGGITQSPKYLFRKEGQNVTLSCEQNLNHDAMYWYRQDPGQGLRLIYYSQIVNDFQKGDIAEGYSVSREKKESFPLTVTSAQKNPTAFYLCASSMEGGQGPYNEQFFGPGTRLTVL.

This chain's CDR3 is CASSGGDQETQYF. CDR3 nucleotides: TGTGCCAGCAGTGGGGGGGACCAAGAGACCCAGTACTTC. The chain carries TRBV6-1 and TRBJ2-5; D perhaps matches TRBD2 (6 bases). This CDR3 is 13 amino acids long. V lost 4 bases and J 0 bases, leaving 6 bases between the germline ends. Germline loops: CDR1 MNHNS, CDR2 SASEGT.

This clone was seen only once. CDR3 region: CASGRISGNTIYF. The CDR3 coding sequence is TGTGCCAGCGGGAGGATCTCTGGAAACACCATATATTTT. This chain connects TRBV5-6 to TRBJ1-3; no clear D gene. The CDR3 sequence is 13 residues long. Trimming removed 7 bases from V and 0 bases from J, with 8 bases in between. Germline V gene lookup returns CDR1 SGHDT and CDR2 YYEEEE.

This clone was observed a few times. The chain is built from TRBV10-3 and TRBJ1-1, with D hard to call. This CDR3 spans 13 amino acids. Trimming shortened V by 1 base and J by 1 base, and 4 bases separated the two germline ends. Germline loops: CDR1 ENHRY, CDR2 SYGVKD. DNA for the CDR3: TGTGCCATCAGTGAGTTGCAGAACACTGAAGCTTTCTTT. This encodes CAISELQNTEAFF.

The genes are TRBV6-4 and TRBJ1-1; 8 nucleotides match TRBD1. With 6 bases clipped from V and 4 bases from J, the junction kept 7 bases outside the gene matches. This CDR3 has 14 amino acids. Germline V CDR1 and CDR2: MRHNA, SNTAGT. The CDR3 sequence is CASSPGGWGTEAFF. DNA of the CDR3: TGTGCCAGCAGCCCAGGGGGCTGGGGCACTGAAGCTTTCTTT.

V is TRBV28 and J is TRBJ2-7, with D perhaps TRBD2 (6 bases). This CDR3 is built from 16 residues. CDR1 is MDHEN, CDR2 SYDVKM, per germline. Trimming removed 4 bases at V and 4 bases at J, with 20 bases between. This CDR3 is CASSSHSGRGLYEQYF. CDR3 DNA: TGTGCCAGCAGTTCGCACTCGGGACGGGGGTTATACGAGCAGTACTTC.

This clone has only one observation. The rearrangement uses TRBV5-4 and TRBJ2-3; D uncertain. The germline CDR1 and CDR2 sequences are SGHNT and YYREEE (reference sequence). The length of the CDR3 is 15 residues. V was cut by 4 bases and J by 0 bases, with 12 bases left in between. The CDR3 coding sequence is TGTGCCAGCAGCGCAGACGCATCTAGCACAGATACGCAGTATTTT. Residues: CASSADASSTDTQYF.

Only a few counts were recorded for this clone. The chain is built from TRBV7-9 and TRBJ2-2, with D maybe TRBD2 (6 bases). The germline V gene has CDR1 SEHNR and CDR2 FQNEAQ (reference sequence). V was pared by 1 base and J by 4 bases, with 16 bases between. The CDR3 extends over 17 amino acids. The DNA of the CDR3 is TGTGCCAGCAGCTTAGTCCGGGCGCTCGGGGGCACCGGGGAGCTGTTTTTT. This sequence encodes CASSLVRALGGTGELFF.

The rearrangement uses TRBV29-1 and TRBJ2-2; TRBD2 matches 11 bases. The CDR3 has 15 amino acids. Germline V gives CDR1 SQVTM, CDR2 ANQGSEA. Unmatched junction bases numbered 4, after V lost 6 bases and J lost 1 base. CDR3 in amino acids: CSVAGTSGNTGELFF. The CDR3 DNA sequence: TGCAGCGTGGCAGGGACTAGCGGGAACACCGGGGAGCTGTTTTTT.

The chain carries TRBV19 and TRBJ1-4; D ambiguous. V lost 2 bases, J lost 8 bases, and 9 bases lay in between. CDR3 length equals 13 residues. Germline V gene sequence: CDR1 LNHDA, CDR2 SQIVND (reference sequence). The CDR3 nucleotides are TGTGCCAGTAGTATATTGAGGAACGAAAAACTGTTTTTT. It is translated as CASSILRNEKLFF.

Only one count was recorded for this clone. J is TRBJ1-5 and V is TRBV19, with TRBD1 matching over 9 bases. Germline V lookup: CDR1 LNHDA, CDR2 SQIVND (reference sequence). The trim removed 5 bases at V and 5 bases at J, leaving 7 bases unmatched. The length of the CDR3 is 15 residues. CDR3 protein: CASSSPGQGYQPQHF. For the CDR3, the DNA is TGTGCCAGTAGTTCACCGGGACAGGGCTATCAGCCCCAGCATTTT.

This clone showed up just once. This chain joins TRBV30 and TRBJ2-5; TRBD2 aligns across 11 bases. CDR1 and CDR2 (germline): GTSNPN, SVGIG (reference sequence). The CDR3 consists of 17 residues. V lost 3 bases, J lost 5 bases, and 14 bases stayed unmatched. The CDR3 loop is CAWRKKIAGGPGETQYF. The CDR3 DNA follows: TGTGCCTGGAGGAAGAAGATAGCGGGAGGGCCTGGGGAGACCCAGTACTTC.

The rearrangement uses TRBV18 and TRBJ2-2; 8 bases align to TRBD1. V lost 0 bases and J lost 2; bases outside the gene matches: 8. Germline V gives CDR1 KGHSH, CDR2 LQKENI. This CDR3 spans 18 amino acids. CDR3 region: CASSPPGQASLNTGELFF. Written as DNA, the CDR3 is TGTGCCAGCTCACCACCGGGACAGGCTTCCCTTAACACCGGGGAGCTGTTTTTT.

This clone was counted a single time. This chain links TRBV29-1 with TRBJ2-1; a weak D match, TRBD1 (6 bases). V lost 0 bases and J lost 7, with 13 bases in between. The CDR3 covers 14 residues. Germline V CDR1 and CDR2: SQVTM, ANQGSEA. CDR3 bases: TGCAGCGTTGAAGATCTTTACAGGGCTAATGAGCAGTTCTTC. Protein: CSVEDLYRANEQFF.